The clone carrying this TCR beta chain has more than one count but fewer than ten. Antigen: not known. Template switching by 5'RACE produced TCR cDNA, adding a universal primer site and UMIs. MiXCR, run by TCRdb on the 5' RACE reads, gives a single entry per CDR3 protein. The table shows approximately 300,000 distinct CDR3 sequences, with around 6.8% occurring only once. The data belong to a study of T cells after yellow fever vaccination. Study-wide context: When fractions had low cell numbers, they were prepared with SMART-Seq v4 Ultra Low Input. Overall study results and limits: FACS-sorted repertoires might harbor abundant contaminating clonotypes from the bulk population. Most primary-vaccination clones reappeared after the booster (96% CD4, 75% to 90% CD8).

V lost 1 base and J lost 5; bases outside the gene matches: 1. Looked up from germline, CDR1 is SGHVS and CDR2 is FNYEAQ. The CDR3 sequence is 13 residues long. The source was PBMCs, collected around 45 days after the first yellow fever vaccination. The V gene is TRBV7-6, the J gene TRBJ2-7, with 8 positions matching TRBD1. The sequence derives from a man aged 18-30 years who received the YFV17D yellow fever vaccine. Here the CDR3 DNA reads TGTGCCAGCAGCTTAGAGACAGGGGACGAGCAGTACTTC. Translation gives CASSLETGDEQYF.